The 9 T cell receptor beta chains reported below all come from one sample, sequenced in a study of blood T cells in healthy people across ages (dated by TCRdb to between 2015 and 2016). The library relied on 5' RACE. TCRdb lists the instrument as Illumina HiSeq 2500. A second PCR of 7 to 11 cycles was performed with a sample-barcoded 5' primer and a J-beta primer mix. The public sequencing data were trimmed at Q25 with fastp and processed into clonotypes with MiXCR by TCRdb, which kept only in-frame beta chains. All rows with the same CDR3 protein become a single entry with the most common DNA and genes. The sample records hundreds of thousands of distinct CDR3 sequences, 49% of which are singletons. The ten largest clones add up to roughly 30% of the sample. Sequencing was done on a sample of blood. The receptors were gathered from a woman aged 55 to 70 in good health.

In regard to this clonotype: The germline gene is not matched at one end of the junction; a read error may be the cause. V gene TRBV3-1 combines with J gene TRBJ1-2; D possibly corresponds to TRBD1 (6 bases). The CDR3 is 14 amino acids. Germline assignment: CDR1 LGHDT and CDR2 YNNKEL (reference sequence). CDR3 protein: CASSQRGANYGNTF. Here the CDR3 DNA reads TGTGCCAGCAGCCAAAGGGGGGCAAACTATGGCAACACCTTC.

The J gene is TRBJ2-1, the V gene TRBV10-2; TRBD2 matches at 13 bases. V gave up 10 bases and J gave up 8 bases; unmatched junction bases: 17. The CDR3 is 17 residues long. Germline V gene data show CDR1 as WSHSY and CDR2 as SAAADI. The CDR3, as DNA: TGCGCCACCAGCAGTGGGAGGACTAGCGGGAGAGGTCATGAGCAGTTCTTC. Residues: CATSSGRTSGRGHEQFF.

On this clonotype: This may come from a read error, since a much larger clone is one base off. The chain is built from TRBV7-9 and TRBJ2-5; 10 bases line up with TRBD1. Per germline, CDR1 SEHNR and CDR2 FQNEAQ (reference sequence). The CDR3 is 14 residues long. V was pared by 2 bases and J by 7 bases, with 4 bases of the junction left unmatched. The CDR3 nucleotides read TGTGCCAGCAGCTTATCGGACAGGGGGGCGACCCAGTACTTC. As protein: CASSLSDRGATQYF.

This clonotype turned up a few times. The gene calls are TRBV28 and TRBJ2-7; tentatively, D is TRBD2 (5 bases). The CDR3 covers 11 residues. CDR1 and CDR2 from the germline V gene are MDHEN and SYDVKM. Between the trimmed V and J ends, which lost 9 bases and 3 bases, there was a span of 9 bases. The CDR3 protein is CASRGNYEQYF. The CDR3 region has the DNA TGTGCCAGTCGGGGAAACTACGAGCAGTACTTC.

CDR3 sequence reads: CASSQEVAGANTGELFF. The CDR3 DNA follows: TGCGCCAGCAGCCAAGAAGTAGCGGGTGCGAACACCGGGGAGCTGTTTTTT. V and J are TRBV4-3 and TRBJ2-2; 7 bases fit TRBD2. The CDR3 has 17 residues. Germline CDR1 LGHNA, CDR2 YSLEER. The ends lost 0 bases at V and 0 bases at J; junction bases unmatched: 4.

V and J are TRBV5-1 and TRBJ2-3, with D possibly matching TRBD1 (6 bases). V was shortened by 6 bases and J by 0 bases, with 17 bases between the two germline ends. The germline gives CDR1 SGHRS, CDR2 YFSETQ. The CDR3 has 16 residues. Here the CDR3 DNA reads TGCGCCAGCACCCGGGACGGGACAACTAGCACAGATACGCAGTATTTT. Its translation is CASTRDGTTSTDTQYF.

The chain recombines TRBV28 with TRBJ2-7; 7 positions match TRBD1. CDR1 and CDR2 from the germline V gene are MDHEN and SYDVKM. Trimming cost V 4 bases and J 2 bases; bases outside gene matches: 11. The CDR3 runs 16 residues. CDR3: CASSSQQGLLTYEQYF. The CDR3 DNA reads TGTGCCAGCAGTTCCCAACAGGGGCTACTTACCTACGAGCAGTACTTC.

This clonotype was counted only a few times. The CDR3 sequence: CALGQGATDTQYF. The CDR3, as DNA: TGTGCCTTGGGACAGGGGGCGACAGATACGCAGTATTTT. The chain links TRBV30 to TRBJ2-3; 12 bases align to TRBD1. V lost 7 bases, J lost 3 bases, and 2 bases stayed unmatched. Germline loops: CDR1 GTSNPN, CDR2 SVGIG (reference sequence). The CDR3 runs 13 residues.

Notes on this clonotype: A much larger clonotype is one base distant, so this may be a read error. The CDR3 spells CASSLRWGVGGGNEQYF. The CDR3 DNA follows: TGTGCCAGCAGTTTACGATGGGGCGTAGGTGGAGGCAATGAGCAGTACTTC. V and J are TRBV27 and TRBJ2-5; tentatively, D is TRBD1 or TRBD2 (5 bases each). V lost 2 bases to trimming and J lost 11 bases, with 27 bases between them. The CDR3 extends over 17 amino acids. Germline loops: CDR1 MNHEY, CDR2 SMNVEV (reference sequence).